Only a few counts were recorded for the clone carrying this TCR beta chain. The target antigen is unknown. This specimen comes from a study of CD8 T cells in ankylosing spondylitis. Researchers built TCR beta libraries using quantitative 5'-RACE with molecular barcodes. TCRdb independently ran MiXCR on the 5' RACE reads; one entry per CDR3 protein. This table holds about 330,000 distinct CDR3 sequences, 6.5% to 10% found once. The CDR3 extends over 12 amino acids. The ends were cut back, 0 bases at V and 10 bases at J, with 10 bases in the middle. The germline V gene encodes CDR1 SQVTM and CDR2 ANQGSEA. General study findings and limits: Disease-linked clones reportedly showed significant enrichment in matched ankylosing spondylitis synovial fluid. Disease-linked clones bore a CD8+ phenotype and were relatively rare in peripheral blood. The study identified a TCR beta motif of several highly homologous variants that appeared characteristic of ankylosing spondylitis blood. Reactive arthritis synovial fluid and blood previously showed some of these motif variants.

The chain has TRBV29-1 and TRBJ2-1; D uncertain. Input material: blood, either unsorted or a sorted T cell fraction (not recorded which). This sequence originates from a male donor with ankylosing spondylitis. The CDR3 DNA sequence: TGCAGCGTTGAAGATCTCGGCCCGGAGCAGTTCTTC. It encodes CSVEDLGPEQFF.